This T cell receptor (beta chain) comes out of a study of blood T cell repertoires in COVID-19. Study-wide background: The samples span acute and convalescent COVID-19 from the United States, Italy and Spain. PBMCs, B-cell-depleted T cells, or T cells were the source of the cDNA or gDNA that made up the material.

V lost 7 bases, J lost 6 bases, and 18 bases lay in between. CDR1 and CDR2 (germline): ENHRY, SYGVKD. CDR3 length: 14 amino acids. In the original analysis: Scientists estimated how many nucleated cells there were by amplifying reference gene primers. Produced via immunoSEQ multiplex PCR; TCRdb's table is partial and in-frame only. From that table come the V and J calls and clone size; the DNA was used to work out D and trimming. The sample yields around 180,000 clones, 85% to 90% seen once. This chain connects TRBV10-3 to TRBJ1-2, with D tentatively TRBD1 (6 bases). The sample taken for sequencing was peripheral blood. This sequence was found in a human donor in a cohort sampled during active COVID-19. CDR3 DNA: TGTGCCATCAAAAGTATACAGGGAAGGAATGGCTACACCTTC. Residues: CAIKSIQGRNGYTF.